This T cell receptor beta chain came from a study of control samples from healthy donors and cancer patients. Some clones are missing from TCRdb's copy, which holds only in-frame ones; the method was immunoSEQ multiplex PCR. Of 200,000 or so clones in the sample, around 94% were seen once. Germline V gene lookup returns CDR1 LNHDA and CDR2 SQIVND (reference sequence). The CDR3 runs to 11 residues. Trimming took 3 bases from V and 2 from J, leaving 1 base between them. The receptor was isolated from a man aged 50 to 59 in good health. Material: blood. This chain connects TRBV19 to TRBJ1-1; D is undetermined. CDR3 bases: TGTGCCAGTAGTATTAACACTGAAGCTTTCTTT. Its translation is CASSINTEAFF.